The next 26 T cell receptor beta chains were all read from a single sample in a study of T cell repertoires in ileal Crohn's disease. Clones were read by immunoSEQ multiplex PCR, and TCRdb kept only the in-frame ones, dropping some. The sample lists about 4,500 clones, around 80% occurring once. Specimen: ileal tissue. All receptors derive from an adult with Crohn's disease.

This clone was recorded a few times. CDR3 bases: TGTGCCAGCAGCTTAGGGACAGGGTGGACGAACACTGAAGCTTTCTTT. Amino acid sequence: CASSLGTGWTNTEAFF. V is TRBV11-2 and J is TRBJ1-1, with TRBD1 identical over 8 bases. With V trimmed by 1 base and J by 1 base, 5 bases remained unmatched. The CDR3 is 16 amino acids. Germline V gene sequence: CDR1 SGHAT, CDR2 FQNNGV.

The gene calls are TRBV7-8 and TRBJ1-3, with 8 nucleotides matching TRBD1. From germline, CDR1 is SGHVS and CDR2 FQNEAQ. The CDR3 covers 19 residues. V gave up 5 bases and J gave up 0 bases; unmatched junction bases: 15. DNA of the CDR3: TGTGCCAGCAGCCCCCCACCGTCCAACAGGGGGACCTCTGGAAACACCATATATTTT. Translated: CASSPPPSNRGTSGNTIYF.

This clone was seen more than once but under ten times. The chain has TRBV2 and TRBJ2-7; TRBD2 matches at 14 bases. V lost 8 bases to trimming and J lost 9 bases; unmatched junction nucleotides: 24. Germline CDR1 SNHLY, CDR2 FYNNEI. The CDR3 extends over 19 amino acids. The CDR3 DNA sequence: TGTGCCAGCCTCGCCCGTATAGGGACTAGCGGGAGTGTAAATAGTCGGCAGTACTTC. The encoded protein is CASLARIGTSGSVNSRQYF.

The CDR3 protein is CASSLGTSGKTYEQYF. Here the CDR3 DNA reads TGTGCCAGCAGCTTAGGGACTAGCGGGAAGACCTACGAGCAGTACTTC. The J gene is TRBJ2-7, the V gene TRBV7-6; 12 nucleotides align to TRBD2. The germline V gene has CDR1 SGHVS and CDR2 FNYEAQ. The CDR3 extends over 16 amino acids. V trimming: 1 base; J trimming: 2 bases; junction bases outside the gene matches: 3.

V is TRBV11-3 and J is TRBJ2-5, with 9 bases matching TRBD2. Germline CDR1 is SGHNT and CDR2 is YENEEA. Trimming at V came to 1 base and at J to 2 bases, leaving 2 bases not matched to a gene. CDR3 length: 15 residues. The CDR3 spells CASSLASGTQETQYF. Here the CDR3 DNA reads TGTGCCAGCAGCTTAGCTAGCGGGACTCAAGAGACCCAGTACTTC. Using reference TRBV11-3 and TRBJ2-5 for the parts outside the CDR3, the full variable domain is EAGVVQSPRYKIIEKKQPVAFWCNPISGHNTLYWYLQNLGQGPELLIRYENEEAVDDSQLPKDRFSAERLKGVDSTLKIQPAELGDSAVYLCASSLASGTQETQYFGPGTRLLVL.

A single count supports this clone. V gene TRBV29-1 combines with J gene TRBJ2-7; weak D call: TRBD2 (5 bases). Germline V gene lookup returns CDR1 SQVTM and CDR2 ANQGSEA. CDR3 size: 12 residues. V lost 6 bases to trimming and J lost 2 bases, with 11 bases between them. The CDR3 is CSVAGGAYEQYF. CDR3 nucleotides: TGCAGCGTCGCGGGCGGAGCCTACGAGCAGTACTTC.

This clone came up once. The rearrangement joins TRBV6-1 to TRBJ1-3; D is unclear. The CDR3 sequence is 12 residues long. Looked up from germline, CDR1 is MNHNS and CDR2 is SASEGT. Deletions cut 5 bases from V and 0 bases from J, with 2 bases between. The CDR3 region is CASSYSGNTIYF. The CDR3 DNA reads TGTGCCAGCAGTTACTCTGGAAACACCATATATTTT.

The rearrangement uses TRBV6-4 and TRBJ2-3; 8 bases fit TRBD2. The ends lost 0 bases at V and 4 bases at J; junction bases unmatched: 6. Germline V gene sequence: CDR1 MRHNA, CDR2 SNTAGT. The CDR3 totals 16 residues. The CDR3 DNA is TGTGCCAGCAGTGACTCGACCGGGGGGGCGGCAGATACGCAGTATTTT. Its translation: CASSDSTGGAADTQYF.

The chain employs TRBV30 and TRBJ1-6, with TRBD1 matching over 9 bases. Looked up from germline, CDR1 is GTSNPN and CDR2 is SVGIG (reference sequence). The CDR3 extends over 15 amino acids. After removal of 2 bases from V and 9 bases from J, the junction contained 8 bases not matched to a gene. The CDR3 reads CAWSIGQGIISPLHF. The CDR3 DNA is TGTGCCTGGAGTATCGGACAGGGGATTATTTCACCCCTCCACTTT.

The rearrangement uses TRBV2 and TRBJ1-2; D ambiguous. Deletions cut 6 bases from V and 4 bases from J, with 9 bases between. Germline V gene lookup returns CDR1 SNHLY and CDR2 FYNNEI. The CDR3 spans 12 residues. The CDR3 DNA reads as TGTGCCAGCAGCGCCGAGGGCTATGGCTACACCTTC. Its protein product is CASSAEGYGYTF. Full variable domain (outside the CDR3, taken from reference TRBV2 and TRBJ1-2): EPEVTQTPSHQVTQMGQEVILRCVPISNHLYFYWYRQILGQKVEFLVSFYNNEISEKSEIFDDQFSVERPDGSNFTLKIRSTKLEDSAMYFCASSAEGYGYTFGSGTRLTVV.

This clone is labeled large. The gene calls are TRBV2 and TRBJ1-2; 7 nucleotides line up with TRBD1. This CDR3 comprises 16 residues. Germline V gives CDR1 SNHLY, CDR2 FYNNEI. The V segment lost 8 bases and the J segment 0 bases; nucleotides outside the gene matches: 12. The DNA for the CDR3 is TGTGCCAGCGGGGGGACAGTCGAACGTGCTAACTATGGCTACACCTTC. Its translation: CASGGTVERANYGYTF.

This chain connects TRBV5-6 to TRBJ2-1, with 12 positions matching TRBD1. V trimming: 0 bases; J trimming: 12 bases; junction bases outside the gene matches: 10. CDR3 length equals 16 residues. Germline CDR1 is SGHDT and CDR2 is YYEEEE. CDR3 in DNA: TGTGCCAGCAGCTTGGAAGGGACAGGGGGCGGAAATTCGCAGTTCTTC. It encodes CASSLEGTGGGNSQFF.

This chain links TRBV27 with TRBJ2-5; TRBD2 agrees at 8 bases. J was trimmed by 10 bases and V by 4 bases; bases with no gene match: 2. Germline CDR1 is MNHEY and CDR2 is SMNVEV (reference sequence). The CDR3 is 11 amino acids. The CDR3 DNA follows: TGTGCCAGCAGTTCGGGGGGGCTCCAGTACTTC. Residues: CASSSGGLQYF.

This clone was seen a single time. The chain links TRBV20-1 to TRBJ2-1, with 7 bases lining up with TRBD2. Germline CDR1 DFQATT, CDR2 SNEGSKA (reference sequence). The CDR3 is 11 amino acids. CDR3 region: CSPSGNNEQFF. DNA of the CDR3: TGCAGCCCTAGCGGCAACAATGAGCAGTTCTTC.

V gene TRBV4-3 combines with J gene TRBJ2-1; the match to TRBD2 covers 8 bases. After removal of 0 bases from V and 6 bases from J, the junction contained 1 base not matched to a gene. Germline CDR1 is LGHNA and CDR2 is YSLEER. This CDR3 has 14 amino acids. The CDR3 nucleotides are TGCGCCAGCAGCCAAGATAGCGGGATCAATGAGCAGTTCTTC. Protein: CASSQDSGINEQFF.

In this sample, this clone turned up a few times. The chain carries TRBV9 and TRBJ2-3; 7 bases map to TRBD2. Germline V gives CDR1 SGDLS, CDR2 YYNGEE. The CDR3 covers 15 residues. With V trimmed by 0 bases and J by 3 bases, 4 bases remained unmatched. Written as DNA, the CDR3 is TGTGCCAGCAGCGTAGGAGCGGGGATTACAGATACGCAGTATTTT. As protein: CASSVGAGITDTQYF.

This clone was counted a single time. The chain joins TRBV4-3 to TRBJ2-6; TRBD1 is a possible D gene (6 bases). Germline assignment: CDR1 LGHNA and CDR2 YSLEER. Trimming removed 0 bases from V and 1 base from J, with 16 bases in between. The length of the CDR3 is 19 residues. The CDR3 here is CASSQDNRGFRSGANVLTF. CDR3 DNA sequence: TGCGCCAGCAGCCAAGATAATAGGGGGTTTAGGTCTGGGGCCAACGTCCTGACTTTC.

V gene TRBV6-1 combines with J gene TRBJ1-3, with 8 nucleotides matching TRBD1. The CDR3 spans 15 residues. The germline V gene has CDR1 MNHNS and CDR2 SASEGT. Germline trimming cut 6 bases from V and 0 bases from J; bases unmatched to any gene: 4. CDR3 coding DNA: TGTGCCAGCAGAATCGGACAGGGCTCTGGAAACACCATATATTTT. Translated: CASRIGQGSGNTIYF.

This clone was observed a few times. CDR3 residues: CASRPAGLAVYNEQFF. In DNA form, the CDR3 reads TGTGCCAGCAGGCCTGCAGGACTAGCGGTCTACAATGAGCAGTTCTTC. The V call is TRBV27, the J call TRBJ2-1, with 10 bases lining up with TRBD2. This CDR3 is 16 amino acids long. Germline lookup yields CDR1 MNHEY and CDR2 SMNVEV (reference sequence). J was trimmed by 3 bases and V by 6 bases; bases with no gene match: 8.

CDR3 loop: CASSPVGGGYYEQYF. The CDR3, as DNA: TGCGCCAGCAGCCCTGTCGGGGGGGGCTACTACGAGCAGTACTTC. The chain uses TRBV5-1 and TRBJ2-5, with 8 bases aligning to TRBD2. The J call may be mistaken, given a closer DNA end match to TRBJ2-7. The CDR3 consists of 15 residues. Germline values: CDR1 SGHRS, CDR2 YFSETQ.

J is TRBJ2-7 and V is TRBV4-3; 10 bases align to TRBD1. With 3 bases clipped from V and 0 bases from J, the junction kept 8 bases outside the gene matches. CDR1 LGHNA and CDR2 YSLEER come from the germline V gene. The CDR3 contains 17 residues. The CDR3 DNA reads as TGCGCCAGCAGCCACAGTCTTAGGACAGGGGGCTCCTACGAGCAGTACTTC. Translation gives CASSHSLRTGGSYEQYF.

This clone was seen only a few times. This sequence joins TRBV28 and TRBJ1-5, with 10 bases matching TRBD1. V lost 6 bases, J lost 5 bases, and 7 bases stayed unmatched. The CDR3 covers 15 residues. The germline V gene has CDR1 MDHEN and CDR2 SYDVKM. CDR3 DNA sequence: TGTGCCAGCAGGTCCCTTGGACAGGGGGATCAGCCCCAGCATTTT. This gives the protein CASRSLGQGDQPQHF.

The genes are TRBV10-2 and TRBJ2-1; a weak D match, TRBD2 (5 bases). Trimming stripped 0 bases from V and 10 bases from J, with 19 bases between. In germline, CDR1 is WSHSY, CDR2 SAAADI. The CDR3 has 16 amino acids. The CDR3 loop is CASSESDKDWFVEQFF. CDR3 in DNA: TGCGCCAGCAGTGAGTCCGACAAGGACTGGTTCGTCGAGCAGTTCTTC.

This chain joins TRBV4-1 and TRBJ1-1; tentative D call: TRBD1 (6 bases). Germline V gene sequence: CDR1 MGHRA, CDR2 YSYEKL. The V end was cut by 3 bases, the J end by 0 bases, with 14 bases between. The CDR3 spans 16 residues. Written as DNA, the CDR3 is TGCGCCAGCAGCCACGCGACAGGAGCGATGAACACTGAAGCTTTCTTT. Its translation is CASSHATGAMNTEAFF.

This clone turned up a few times. The chain's CDR3 is CASRQQGAGELFF. The DNA for the CDR3 is TGTGCCAGCAGGCAACAGGGTGCCGGGGAGCTGTTTTTT. This rearrangement joins TRBV5-5 to TRBJ2-2; D possibly corresponds to TRBD1 (6 bases). The V end was cut by 5 bases, the J end by 6 bases, with 11 bases between. The CDR3 totals 13 residues. Looked up from germline, CDR1 is SGHKS and CDR2 is YYEKEE (reference sequence).

This sequence joins TRBV5-6 and TRBJ2-7; D is perhaps TRBD2 (5 bases). CDR3 length: 13 amino acids. The V gene lost 3 bases and the J gene lost 0 bases, with 7 bases spanning the gap. Germline V gives CDR1 SGHDT, CDR2 YYEEEE. For the CDR3, the DNA is TGTGCCAGCAGCTCGGGGTCCTCCTACGAGCAGTACTTC. Its protein is CASSSGSSYEQYF.